The sequence of this T cell receptor (beta chain) was determined in a study of cytomegalovirus exposure and HLA in healthy donors. On this clone: Its antigen is undetermined.

This CDR3 contains 11 residues. Trimming pared 7 bases from V and 7 bases from J, leaving 10 bases between. Germline CDR1 SQVTM, CDR2 ANQGSEA. Clones were sequenced by immunoSEQ multiplex PCR, and TCRdb holds only the in-frame ones, with some missing. The sample shows 100,000 to 120,000 clones, about 85% of them seen only once. Study results and limitations: The study designated fewer than 200 TCR beta chains cytomegalovirus-associated. Through in vitro validation, three CMV-associated chains were shown to be specific for CMV antigens.

The donors belonged to the approximately 110-subject validation cohort, separate from the 666-subject first cohort. The V gene is TRBV29-1, the J gene TRBJ2-2; tentatively, D is TRBD1 (5 bases). This clonotype was obtained from a woman between 18 and 29 years old in good health and CMV-seropositive. The sequencing input was PBMCs. CDR3 coding DNA: TGCAGCGCGGCAGGGAACGGGGAGCTGTTTTTT. Residues: CSAAGNGELFF.